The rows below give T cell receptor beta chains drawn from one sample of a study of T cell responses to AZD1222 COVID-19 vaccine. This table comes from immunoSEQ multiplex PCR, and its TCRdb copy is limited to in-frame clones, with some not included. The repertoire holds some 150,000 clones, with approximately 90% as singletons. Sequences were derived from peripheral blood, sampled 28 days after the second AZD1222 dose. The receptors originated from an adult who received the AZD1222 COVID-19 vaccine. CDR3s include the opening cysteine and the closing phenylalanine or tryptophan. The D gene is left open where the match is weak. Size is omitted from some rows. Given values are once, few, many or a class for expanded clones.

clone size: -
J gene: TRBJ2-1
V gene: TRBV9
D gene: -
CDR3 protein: CASSVSGQLNNEQFF
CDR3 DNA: TGTGCCAGCAGCGTGAGTGGGCAGTTGAACAATGAGCAGTTCTTC

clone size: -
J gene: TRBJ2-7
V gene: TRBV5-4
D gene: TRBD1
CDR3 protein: CASSAERQGRRREQYF
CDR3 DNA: TGTGCCAGCAGCGCAGAAAGACAGGGACGGCGACGCGAGCAGTACTTC

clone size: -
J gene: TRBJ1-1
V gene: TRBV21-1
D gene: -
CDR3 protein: CASSKRGRDRDSEAFF
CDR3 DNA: TGTGCCAGCAGCAAAAGGGGACGGGACAGGGATTCTGAAGCTTTCTTT

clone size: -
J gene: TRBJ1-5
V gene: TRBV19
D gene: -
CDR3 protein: CASSPFGGQPQHF
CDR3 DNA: TGTGCCAGTAGTCCATTCGGGGGACAGCCCCAGCATTTT

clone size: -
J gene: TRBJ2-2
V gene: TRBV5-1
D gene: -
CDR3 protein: CASSLGLIANTGELFF
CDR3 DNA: TGCGCCAGCAGCTTGGGGCTGATCGCGAACACCGGGGAGCTGTTTTTT

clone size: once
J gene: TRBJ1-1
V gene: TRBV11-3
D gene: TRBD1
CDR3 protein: CASSRGTAGTEAFF
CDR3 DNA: TGTGCCAGCAGCCGAGGGACAGCGGGCACTGAAGCTTTCTTT

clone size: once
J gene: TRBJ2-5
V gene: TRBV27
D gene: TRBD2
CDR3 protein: CASSLLGLEEETQYF
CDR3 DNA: TGTGCCAGCAGTTTGTTGGGACTAGAAGAAGAGACCCAGTACTTC

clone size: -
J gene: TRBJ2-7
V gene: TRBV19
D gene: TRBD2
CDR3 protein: CASSMGEGPLINEQYF
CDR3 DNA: TGTGCCAGTAGTATGGGGGAGGGGCCACTAATCAACGAGCAGTACTTC

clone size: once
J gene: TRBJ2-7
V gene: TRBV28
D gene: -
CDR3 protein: CASRGPAIYEQYF
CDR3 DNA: TGTGCTTCTCGGGGGCCAGCCATCTACGAGCAGTACTTC

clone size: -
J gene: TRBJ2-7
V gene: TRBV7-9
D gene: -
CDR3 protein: CASSSPNSFEDEQYF
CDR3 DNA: TGTGCCAGCAGCTCACCGAACAGCTTTGAGGACGAGCAGTACTTC

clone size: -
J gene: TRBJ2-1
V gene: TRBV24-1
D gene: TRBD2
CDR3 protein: CATSDGLGTSVNEQFF
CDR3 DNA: TGTGCCACCAGTGATGGGCTAGGGACTAGCGTAAATGAGCAGTTCTTC

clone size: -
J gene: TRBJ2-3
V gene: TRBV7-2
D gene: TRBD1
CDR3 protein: CASSFPPGQGADTQYF
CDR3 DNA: TGTGCCAGCAGCTTCCCACCGGGACAGGGGGCAGATACGCAGTATTTT

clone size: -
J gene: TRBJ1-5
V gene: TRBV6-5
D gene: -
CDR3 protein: CASSYDRGNQPQHF
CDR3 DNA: TGTGCCAGCAGTTACGACCGGGGCAATCAGCCCCAGCATTTT

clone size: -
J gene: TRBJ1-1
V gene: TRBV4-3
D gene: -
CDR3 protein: CASSQDRQFRTEAFF
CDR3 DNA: TGCGCCAGCAGCCAAGATCGACAGTTTAGAACTGAAGCTTTCTTT

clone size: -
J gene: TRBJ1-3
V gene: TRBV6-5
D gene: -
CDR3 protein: CASTHRAGNTIYF
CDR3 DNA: TGTGCCAGCACTCACAGGGCCGGAAACACCATATATTTT

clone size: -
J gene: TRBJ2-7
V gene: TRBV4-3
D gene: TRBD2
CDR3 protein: CASSPQGGSSYEQYF
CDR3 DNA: TGCGCCAGCAGCCCGCAAGGCGGGAGCTCCTACGAGCAGTACTTC

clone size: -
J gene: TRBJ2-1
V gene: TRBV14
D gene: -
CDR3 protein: CASSPQWNNEQFF
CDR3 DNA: TGTGCCAGCAGCCCCCAGTGGAACAATGAGCAGTTCTTC

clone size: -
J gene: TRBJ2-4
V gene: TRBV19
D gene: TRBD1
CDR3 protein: CASSNTGTAIGYF
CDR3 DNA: TGTGCCAGTAGTAACACCGGGACAGCTATAGGGTACTTC

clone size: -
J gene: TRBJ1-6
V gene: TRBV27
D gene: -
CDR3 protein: CASRTYREADNSPLHF
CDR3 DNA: TGTGCCAGCAGGACCTACAGGGAGGCCGATAATTCACCCCTCCACTTT

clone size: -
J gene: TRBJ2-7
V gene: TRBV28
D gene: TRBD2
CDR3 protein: CASSPASSGGSEQYF
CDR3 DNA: TGTGCCAGCAGTCCCGCGTCGAGCGGGGGGTCCGAGCAGTACTTC

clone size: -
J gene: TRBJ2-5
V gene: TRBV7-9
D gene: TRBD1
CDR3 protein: CASSLFRQGVKRGQETQYF
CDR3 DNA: TGTGCCAGCAGCTTATTCAGACAGGGTGTAAAAAGGGGCCAAGAGACCCAGTACTTC

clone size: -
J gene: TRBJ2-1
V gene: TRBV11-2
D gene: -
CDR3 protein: CASSLDGSGYEQFF
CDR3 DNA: TGTGCCAGCAGCTTAGACGGGAGTGGGTATGAGCAGTTCTTC

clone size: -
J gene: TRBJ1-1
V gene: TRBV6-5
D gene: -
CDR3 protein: CASSTGAGSVAEAFF
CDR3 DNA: TGTGCCAGCAGTACCGGGGCTGGGTCAGTTGCTGAAGCTTTCTTT

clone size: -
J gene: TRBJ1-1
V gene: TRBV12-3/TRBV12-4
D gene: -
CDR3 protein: CASSLESSTEAFF
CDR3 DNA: TGTGCCAGCAGTTTAGAGTCCAGCACTGAAGCTTTCTTT

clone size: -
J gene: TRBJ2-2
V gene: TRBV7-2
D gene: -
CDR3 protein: CASRGPGPGLAGELFF
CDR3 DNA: TGTGCCAGCAGGGGTCCGGGACCGGGCCTGGCCGGGGAGCTGTTTTTT

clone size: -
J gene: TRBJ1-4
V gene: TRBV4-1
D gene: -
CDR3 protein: CASSQEQVATNEKLFF
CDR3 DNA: TGCGCCAGCAGCCAAGAACAGGTTGCAACTAATGAAAAACTGTTTTTT

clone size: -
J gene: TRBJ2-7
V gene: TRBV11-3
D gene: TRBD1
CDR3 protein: CASSPGTGPVREQYF
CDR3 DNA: TGTGCCAGCAGCCCCGGGACAGGGCCCGTCCGCGAGCAGTACTTC

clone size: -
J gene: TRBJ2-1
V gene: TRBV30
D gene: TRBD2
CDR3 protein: CAWGTSGSYGEQFF
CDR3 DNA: TGTGCCTGGGGGACTAGCGGGAGCTATGGTGAGCAGTTCTTC

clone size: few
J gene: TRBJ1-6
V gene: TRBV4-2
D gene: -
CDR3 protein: CASNYDRGPNSPLHF
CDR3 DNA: TGTGCCAGCAACTACGACCGGGGCCCGAATTCACCCCTCCACTTT

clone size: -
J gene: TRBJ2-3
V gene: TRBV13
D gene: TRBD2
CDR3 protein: CASSSIAGWEDTQYF
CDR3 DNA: TGTGCCAGCAGCTCCATAGCGGGATGGGAAGATACGCAGTATTTT

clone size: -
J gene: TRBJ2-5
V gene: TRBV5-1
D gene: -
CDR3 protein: CASSLRDSQETQYF
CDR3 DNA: TGCGCCAGCAGCCTCCGGGACTCCCAAGAGACCCAGTACTTC

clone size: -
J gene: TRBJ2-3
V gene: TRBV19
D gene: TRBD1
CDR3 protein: CASSIADRGGDTQYF
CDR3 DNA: TGTGCCAGTAGTATCGCGGACAGGGGAGGAGATACGCAGTATTTT

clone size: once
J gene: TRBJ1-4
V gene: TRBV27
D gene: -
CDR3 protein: CASSLSYGEDEKLFF
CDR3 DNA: TGTGCCAGCAGTTTATCGTACGGGGAGGATGAAAAACTGTTTTTT

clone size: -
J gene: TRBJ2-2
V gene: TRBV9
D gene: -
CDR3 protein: CASGRGVTGELFF
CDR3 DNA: TGTGCCAGCGGTAGAGGAGTTACCGGGGAGCTGTTTTTT

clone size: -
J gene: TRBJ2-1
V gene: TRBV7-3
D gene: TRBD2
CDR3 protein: CASSPHILAGGPRGNEQFF
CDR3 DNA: TGTGCCAGCAGCCCCCACATTCTAGCGGGAGGCCCCAGGGGCAATGAGCAGTTCTTC

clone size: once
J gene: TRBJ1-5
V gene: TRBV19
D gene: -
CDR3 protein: CASSIGGGGCQPQHF
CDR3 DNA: TGTGCCAGTAGTATCGGCGGGGGGGGTTGCCAGCCCCAGCATTTT

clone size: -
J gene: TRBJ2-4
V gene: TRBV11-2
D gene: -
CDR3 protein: CASSPSHRRDIQYF
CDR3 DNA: TGTGCCAGCAGCCCCTCGCACAGGCGGGACATTCAGTACTTC

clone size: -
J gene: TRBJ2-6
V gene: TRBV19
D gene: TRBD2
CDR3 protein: CASNRLAGGSGANVLTF
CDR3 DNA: TGTGCCAGTAATCGACTAGCGGGGGGCTCTGGGGCCAACGTCCTGACTTTC

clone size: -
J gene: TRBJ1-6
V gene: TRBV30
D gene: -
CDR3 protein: CAWRRPDRSYNSPLHF
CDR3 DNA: TGTGCCTGGAGGCGACCAGACAGGAGCTATAATTCACCCCTCCACTTT

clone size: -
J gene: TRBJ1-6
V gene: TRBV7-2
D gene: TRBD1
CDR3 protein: CASSRGQGEGTLHF
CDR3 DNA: TGTGCCAGCAGCCGGGGACAGGGGGAAGGGACCCTCCACTTT

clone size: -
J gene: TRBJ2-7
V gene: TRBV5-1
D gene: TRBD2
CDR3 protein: CASNLAGGVEQYF
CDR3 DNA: TGCGCCAGCAATCTGGCGGGAGGTGTCGAGCAGTACTTC

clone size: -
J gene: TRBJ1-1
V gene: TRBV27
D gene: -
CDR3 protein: CASSFVPLRGEAFF
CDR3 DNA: TGTGCCAGCAGTTTTGTCCCCTTACGAGGAGAAGCTTTCTTT

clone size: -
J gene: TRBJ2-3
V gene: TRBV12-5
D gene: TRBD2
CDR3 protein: CASGLKLKSSGSGTDTQYF
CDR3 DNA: TGTGCTAGTGGTTTAAAACTAAAGTCTAGCGGGAGCGGAACAGATACGCAGTATTTT

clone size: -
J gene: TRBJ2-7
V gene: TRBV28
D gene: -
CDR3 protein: CASSLVYEQYF
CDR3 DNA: TGTGCCAGCAGTTTGGTCTACGAGCAGTACTTC

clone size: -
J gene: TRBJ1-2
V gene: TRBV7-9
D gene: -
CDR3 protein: CASSLGGAGGYTF
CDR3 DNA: TGTGCCAGCAGCTTAGGAGGTGCGGGTGGCTACACCTTC